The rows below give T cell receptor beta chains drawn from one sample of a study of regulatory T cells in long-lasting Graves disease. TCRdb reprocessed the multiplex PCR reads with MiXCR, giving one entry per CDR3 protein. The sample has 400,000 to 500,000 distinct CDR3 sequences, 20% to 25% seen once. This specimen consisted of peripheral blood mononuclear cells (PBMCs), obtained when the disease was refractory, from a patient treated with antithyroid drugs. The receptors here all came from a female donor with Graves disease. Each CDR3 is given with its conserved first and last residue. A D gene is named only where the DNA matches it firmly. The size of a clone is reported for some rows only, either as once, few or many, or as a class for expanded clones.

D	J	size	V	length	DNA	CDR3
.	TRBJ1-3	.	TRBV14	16	TGTGCCAGCAGCCACCACCGGGACGTCTCCGAGGGTACCATATATTTT	CASSHHRDVSEGTIYF
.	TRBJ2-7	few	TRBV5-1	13	TGCGCCAGCACCTTGGGCCAGGGCTACGAGCAGTACTTC	CASTLGQGYEQYF
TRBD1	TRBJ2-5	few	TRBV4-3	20	TGCGCCAGCAGCCAATCTCTTCCCGGGACAGGGGGCGGAAGACAAGAGACCCAGTACTTC	CASSQSLPGTGGGRQETQYF
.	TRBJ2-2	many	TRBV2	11	TGTGCCAGCAGTCGCCAGGAGGAGCTGTTTTTT	CASSRQEELFF
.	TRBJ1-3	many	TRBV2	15	TGTGCCAGCAGTGAAGGCGTCAGGGCTGGAAACACCATATATTTT	CASSEGVRAGNTIYF
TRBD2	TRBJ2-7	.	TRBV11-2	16	TGTGCCAGCAGCTTAGATCTGGGGACTAGCATGTACGAGCAGTACTTC	CASSLDLGTSMYEQYF
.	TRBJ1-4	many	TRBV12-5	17	TGTGCTAGTGACCTAACCAACAAGGACAGCCTTAATGAAAAACTGTTTTTT	CASDLTNKDSLNEKLFF
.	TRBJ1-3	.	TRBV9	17	TGTGCCAGCAGCGTCGAAACCTCTTGGACCTGGCGGAACACCATATATTTT	CASSVETSWTWRNTIYF
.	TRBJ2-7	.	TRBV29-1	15	TGCAGCGTTGAAGATCGTCCCGGGAGTCGCAACGAGCAGTACTTC	CSVEDRPGSRNEQYF
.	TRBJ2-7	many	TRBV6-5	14	TGTGCCAGCAGTTACAATCCAAAAGACTACGAGCAGTACTTC	CASSYNPKDYEQYF
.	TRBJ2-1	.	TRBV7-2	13	TGTGCCAGCAGCCACATCCGATACAATGAGCAGTTCTTC	CASSHIRYNEQFF
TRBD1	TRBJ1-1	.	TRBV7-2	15	TGTGCCAGCAGCTTACCGGGACAGCCGAACACTGAAGCTTTCTTT	CASSLPGQPNTEAFF
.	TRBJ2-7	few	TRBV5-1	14	TGCGCCAGCAGCCCCGGAGGGAATTACTACGAGCAGTACTTC	CASSPGGNYYEQYF
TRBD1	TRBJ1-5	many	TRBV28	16	TGTGCCAGCAGGACCGCAGGGGGCCATGGCAATCAGCCCCAGCATTTT	CASRTAGGHGNQPQHF
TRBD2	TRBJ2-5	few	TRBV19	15	TGTGCCAGTAGCCCCGGAGCGGGAATTAAAGAGACCCAGTACTTC	CASSPGAGIKETQYF
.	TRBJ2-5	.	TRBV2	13	TGTGCCAGCAGTGGGGACCCGCGGGAGACCCAGTACTTC	CASSGDPRETQYF
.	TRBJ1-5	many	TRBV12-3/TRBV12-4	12	TGTGCCAGCAGTTTTGGGGTTCAGCCCCAGCATTTT	CASSFGVQPQHF
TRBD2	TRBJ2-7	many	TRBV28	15	TGTGCCAGCAGTGAATTTAGCGGGAGAGGTTACGAGCAGTACTTC	CASSEFSGRGYEQYF
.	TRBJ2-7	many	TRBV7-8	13	TGTGCCAGCAGCCAGCCCCCTTTTGACGAGCAGTACTTC	CASSQPPFDEQYF
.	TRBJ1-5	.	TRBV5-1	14	TGCGCCAGCAGCTTGGAGGGGGGGACCCAGCCCCAGCATTTT	CASSLEGGTQPQHF
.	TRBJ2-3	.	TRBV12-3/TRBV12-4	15	TGTGCCAGCAGCTTCGAGGGTTCCGCCACAGATACGCAGTATTTT	CASSFEGSATDTQYF
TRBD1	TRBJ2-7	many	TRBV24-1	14	TGTGCCACCAGTGGGACAGGGCCAACCTACGAGCAGTACTTC	CATSGTGPTYEQYF
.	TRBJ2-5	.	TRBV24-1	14	TGTGCCACCATGTCAAAGGACATCCAAGAGACCCAGTACTTC	CATMSKDIQETQYF
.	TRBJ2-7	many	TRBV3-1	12	TGTGCCAGCAGCCAGGGGTTGGACGAGCAGTACTTC	CASSQGLDEQYF
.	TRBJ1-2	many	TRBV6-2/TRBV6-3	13	TGTGCCAGCAGTTACGTCGGGTGGGATGGCTACACCTTC	CASSYVGWDGYTF
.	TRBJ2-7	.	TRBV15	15	TGTGCCACCAGCAGAGATTACGACAGCTCCTACGAGCAGTACTTC	CATSRDYDSSYEQYF
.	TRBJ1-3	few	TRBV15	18	TGTGCCACCAGCAGAGGAGCCAAGGCGGGGATTTCTGGAAACACCATATATTTT	CATSRGAKAGISGNTIYF
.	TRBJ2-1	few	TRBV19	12	TGTGCCAGTAGTCGGCATACGGATGAGCAGTTCTTC	CASSRHTDEQFF
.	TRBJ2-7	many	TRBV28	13	TGTGCCAGCAGTACCTCAGGAGCCTACGAGCAGTACTTC	CASSTSGAYEQYF
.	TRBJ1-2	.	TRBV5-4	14	TGTGCCAGCACCACTGGGGGGGGCAACTATGGCTACACCTTC	CASTTGGGNYGYTF
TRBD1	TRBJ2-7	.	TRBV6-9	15	TGTGCCAGCAGTTGGGTTAAGGACAGGGGCTACGAGCAGTACTTC	CASSWVKDRGYEQYF
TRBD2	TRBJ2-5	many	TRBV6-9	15	TGTGCCAGCAGTTACTCTCTAGCGGGGAGAGAGACCCAGTACTTC	CASSYSLAGRETQYF
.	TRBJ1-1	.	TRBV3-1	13	TGTGCCAGCAGCCTTGGGTCGGACACTGAAGCTTTCTTT	CASSLGSDTEAFF
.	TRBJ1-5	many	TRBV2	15	TGTGCCAGCAGTGAAGACAGAGTCAGCAATCAGCCCCAGCATTTT	CASSEDRVSNQPQHF
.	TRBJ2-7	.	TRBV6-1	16	TGTGCCAGCAGTCGGGGTCCGCGGGGTGACTCCTACGAGCAGTACTTC	CASSRGPRGDSYEQYF
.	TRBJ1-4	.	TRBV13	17	TGTGCCAGCAGCTTAGGGGGTCGGGGGACTTTAGATGAAAAACTGTTTTTT	CASSLGGRGTLDEKLFF
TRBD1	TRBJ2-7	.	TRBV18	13	TGTGCCAGCTCCCAAGACAGGGTCAACGAGCAGTACTTC	CASSQDRVNEQYF
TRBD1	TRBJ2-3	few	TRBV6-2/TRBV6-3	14	TGTGCCAGCGGAACGACAGGGACCAATCAGCCCCAGTATTTT	CASGTTGTNQPQYF
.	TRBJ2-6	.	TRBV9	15	TGTGCCAGCAGCGTATCCGGCTCTGGGGCCAACGTCCTGACTTTC	CASSVSGSGANVLTF
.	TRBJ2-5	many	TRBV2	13	TGTGCCAGCAGTGCCGGAATCCAAGAGACCCAGTACTTC	CASSAGIQETQYF
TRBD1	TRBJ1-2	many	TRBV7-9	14	TGTGCCAGCAGCTCAGGGACAGCCAAGTCCCGCTACACCTTC	CASSSGTAKSRYTF
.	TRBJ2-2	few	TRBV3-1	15	TGTGCCAGCAGCCAAGGAGGAAGACATACCGGGGAGCTGTTTTTT	CASSQGGRHTGELFF
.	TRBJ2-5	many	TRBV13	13	TGTGCCAGCAGCTTAGAGGAACAAGAGACCCAGTACTTC	CASSLEEQETQYF
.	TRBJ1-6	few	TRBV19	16	TGTGCCAGTAGTTTTACTATCCTGGGTCTGAATTCACCCCTCCACTTT	CASSFTILGLNSPLHF
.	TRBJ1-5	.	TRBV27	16	TGTGCCAGCAAGGAAATGGGGGCTTTCAACAATCAGCCCCAGCATTTT	CASKEMGAFNNQPQHF
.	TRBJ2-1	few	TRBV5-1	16	TGCGCCAGCAGCATTTTCGCTGGACTCGGATACAATGAGCAGTTCTTC	CASSIFAGLGYNEQFF